This record looks at one T cell receptor (beta chain) sequence and its context. Its antigen is as yet unknown. Germline V gives CDR1 SGHAT, CDR2 FQNNGV. V was trimmed by 1 base and J by 1 base, leaving 19 bases between them. The CDR3 totals 19 residues. The data belong to a study of cytomegalovirus exposure and HLA in healthy donors. Turning to the study itself: Earlier sequencing of approximately 180 million T cells yielded about 120 million unique TCR beta sequences. Overall study findings and caveats: Based on reports, TCR beta sequences accurately predicted HLA-A and HLA-B alleles for most subjects. The study listed under 200 cytomegalovirus-associated TCR beta chains. A reported reduction in N-insertions relative to the approximately 600-donor mean was seen in an Asian-associated ancestry cluster in a later analysis.

Primers: 60 Vbeta forward and 13 Jbeta reverse. Assay: immunoSEQ multiplex PCR; the TCRdb copy retains only in-frame clones and omits some. Of over 150,000 clones in the sample, 80% are singletons; the top ten hold 4% to 5.5%. The rearrangement uses TRBV11-2 and TRBJ2-2; a weak D match, TRBD2 (5 bases). Input material: PBMCs. This clonotype was sampled from a man younger than 40 in good health and CMV-seronegative. CDR3 sequence: CASSLGSLVRRVNTGELFF. In DNA form, the CDR3 reads TGTGCCAGCAGCTTAGGATCCCTCGTAAGGCGGGTGAACACCGGGGAGCTGTTTTTT. Complete variable domain (other parts from reference TRBV11-2 and TRBJ2-2): EAGVAQSPRYKIIEKRQSVAFWCNPISGHATLYWYQQILGQGPKLLIQFQNNGVVDDSQLPKDRFSAERLKGVDSTLKIQPAKLEDSAVYLCASSLGSLVRRVNTGELFFGEGSRLTVL.